The T cell receptor (beta chain) under discussion was sequenced for a study of beta chain features in type 1 diabetes. Study-level background: Patients shared similar age, gender and cell yields with healthy donors. Researchers looked at fewer than 110 million sorted cells across all samples. Study results and caveats: The study found moderately but significantly shorter TCRB CDR3s in all four CD4+ subsets of Type 1 diabetes patients. No resolution was reached here on whether HLA type influences TCRB rearrangement.

CD45RO/CCR7/CD25/CD127/CD95/CD27 separated CD4+ naive, central memory, regulatory and stem cell-like memory cells by sorting. V gave up 3 bases and J gave up 2 bases; unmatched junction bases: 8. Germline V gene sequence: CDR1 SGDLS, CDR2 YYNGEE. This CDR3 has 16 residues. Turning to this clone: The target antigen is unknown. Other DNA sequences in the sample encode the same CDR3.

What was sequenced were expressed TCRB transcripts, since all of the isolated RNA had been reverse transcribed. Assay used: immunoSEQ multiplex PCR; TCRdb lists only in-frame clones, some missing. Here the sample spans 600,000 to 700,000 clones, around 11% being singletons. The chain carries TRBV9 and TRBJ2-5, with 9 bases lining up with TRBD1. This sequence was found in a young man with type 1 diabetes. Sample: naive CD4+ T cells from blood. This CDR3 is CASSGGQGGRQETQYF. CDR3 bases: TGTGCCAGCAGCGGGGGACAGGGAGGGCGTCAAGAGACCCAGTACTTC.